Listed below are T cell receptor beta chains from one sample, sequenced in a study of blood T cell repertoires in COVID-19. Clones were sequenced by immunoSEQ multiplex PCR, and TCRdb holds only the in-frame ones, with some missing. The sample comprises under 250,000 clones, approximately 90% of which are singletons, and 2% to 3% rests with the top ten. Sequenced material: peripheral blood. These receptors all come from a man aged 25-40 years with COVID-19, enrolled during active disease. Each CDR3 is given with its conserved first and last residue. D genes are given only for firm matches. Where a row states a size, it is once, few, many or the class of an expanded clone; other rows omit it.

d_gene: .
len: 13
j_gene: TRBJ1-5
v_gene: TRBV28
abundance: few
CDR3nt: TGTGCCAGCAGTTTGGGCAATCATCAGCCCCAGCATTTT
CDR3aa: CASSLGNHQPQHF

d_gene: .
len: 15
j_gene: TRBJ1-2
v_gene: TRBV5-4
abundance: .
CDR3nt: TGTGCCAGCAGCGAAATGCAAAGCAATAACTATGGCTACACCTTC
CDR3aa: CASSEMQSNNYGYTF

d_gene: TRBD2
len: 17
j_gene: TRBJ2-5
v_gene: TRBV19
abundance: .
CDR3nt: TGTGCCAGTAGTAAGATGTCAGGACTAGCGGGACAAGAGACCCAGTACTTC
CDR3aa: CASSKMSGLAGQETQYF

d_gene: TRBD1
len: 15
j_gene: TRBJ1-5
v_gene: TRBV7-8
abundance: .
CDR3nt: TGTGCCAGCAGCGAGGGACAGGGGAGCAATCAGCCCCAGCATTTT
CDR3aa: CASSEGQGSNQPQHF

d_gene: .
len: 16
j_gene: TRBJ1-2
v_gene: TRBV18
abundance: few
CDR3nt: TGTGCCAGCTCACAGGAGAGGCAGGGTGGGAACTATGGCTACACCTTC
CDR3aa: CASSQERQGGNYGYTF

d_gene: TRBD2
len: 14
j_gene: TRBJ2-7
v_gene: TRBV7-3
abundance: .
CDR3nt: TGTGCCAGCAGCCCTTCGACTAGCGGCTACGAGCAGTACTTC
CDR3aa: CASSPSTSGYEQYF

d_gene: .
len: 12
j_gene: TRBJ1-2
v_gene: TRBV5-6
abundance: .
CDR3nt: TGTGCCAGCAGGGGAGGGTCCTATGGCTACACCTTC
CDR3aa: CASRGGSYGYTF

d_gene: TRBD1
len: 13
j_gene: TRBJ1-1
v_gene: TRBV5-1
abundance: .
CDR3nt: TGCGCCAGCAGGACAGGGTCGAACACTGAAGCTTTCTTT
CDR3aa: CASRTGSNTEAFF

d_gene: TRBD1
len: 17
j_gene: TRBJ1-5
v_gene: TRBV19
abundance: .
CDR3nt: TGTGCCAGTAGTATTAGACCGGGACAGGGAGTCAATCAGCCCCAGCATTTT
CDR3aa: CASSIRPGQGVNQPQHF

d_gene: TRBD1
len: 15
j_gene: TRBJ1-6
v_gene: TRBV5-5
abundance: .
CDR3nt: TGTGCCAGCAGCTTGGATGACAGGGCTCCTTCACCCCTCCACTTT
CDR3aa: CASSLDDRAPSPLHF

d_gene: .
len: 12
j_gene: TRBJ2-1
v_gene: TRBV7-8
abundance: .
CDR3nt: TGTGCCAGCAGCTTCAGGGTCAATGAGCAGTTCTTC
CDR3aa: CASSFRVNEQFF

d_gene: .
len: 17
j_gene: TRBJ1-6
v_gene: TRBV28
abundance: .
CDR3nt: TGTGCCAGCAGTCCTTATCGGACTGGACGAGTCGGTGTCGCCCTCCACTTT
CDR3aa: CASSPYRTGRVGVALHF